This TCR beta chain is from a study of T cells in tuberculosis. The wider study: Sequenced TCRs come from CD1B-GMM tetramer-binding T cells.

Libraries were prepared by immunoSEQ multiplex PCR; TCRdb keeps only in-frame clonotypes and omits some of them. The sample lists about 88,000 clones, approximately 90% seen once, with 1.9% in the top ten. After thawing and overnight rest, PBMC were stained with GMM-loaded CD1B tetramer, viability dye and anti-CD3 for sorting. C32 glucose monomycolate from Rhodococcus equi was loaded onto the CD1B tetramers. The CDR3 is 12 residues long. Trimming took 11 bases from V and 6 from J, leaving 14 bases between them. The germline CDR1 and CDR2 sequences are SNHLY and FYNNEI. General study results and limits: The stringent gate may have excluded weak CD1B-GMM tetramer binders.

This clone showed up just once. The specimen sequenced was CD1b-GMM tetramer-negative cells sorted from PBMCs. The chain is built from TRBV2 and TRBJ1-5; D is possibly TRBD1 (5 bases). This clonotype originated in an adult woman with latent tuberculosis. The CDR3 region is CAVGGLGQPQHF. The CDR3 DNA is TGTGCCGTCGGGGGGTTGGGTCAGCCCCAGCATTTT.